These 29 T cell receptor beta chains were sequenced from one sample in a study of shared T cell receptors in the human thymus. Repertoires were generated with immunoSEQ multiplex PCR, while TCRdb's copy carries only in-frame clones and drops some. The sample has under 700,000 clones, roughly 74% seen once. The sample also formed part of further work on human thymus T cells.

The sample consisted of thymocytes. The origin of the receptors is a boy younger than two with a congenital heart defect.

This clone appeared a few times. This chain connects TRBV10-2 to TRBJ1-2; D possibly corresponds to TRBD1 (5 bases). Deletions cut 4 bases from V and 6 bases from J, with 9 bases between. Germline V gene sequence: CDR1 WSHSY, CDR2 SAAADI. This CDR3 region has 12 residues. The CDR3, as DNA: TGCGCCAGCAGTGGGGGAGGGGATGGCTACACCTTC. This encodes CASSGGGDGYTF.

This clone was seen more than once but under ten times. The genes are TRBV30 and TRBJ2-1, with TRBD2 matching over 8 bases. V shed 4 bases and J 0 bases; nucleotides not matched to a gene: 11. CDR3 size: 17 residues. CDR1 is GTSNPN, CDR2 SVGIG, per germline (reference sequence). The CDR3 nucleotides read TGTGCCTGGATTACTAGCGGACAATCTATCTCCTACAATGAGCAGTTCTTC. It specifies CAWITSGQSISYNEQFF.

This clone was seen once. The V call is TRBV18, the J call TRBJ2-1, with 8 nucleotides matching TRBD2. The CDR3 length is 15 residues. J gave up 10 bases and V 3 bases, and 11 bases lay outside the gene matches. Germline assignment: CDR1 KGHSH and CDR2 LQKENI. DNA for the CDR3: TGTGCCAGCTCACCTCCCCGGGAGGGCCGGCGGGAGCAGTTCTTC. Translated: CASSPPREGRREQFF.

The chain recombines TRBV27 with TRBJ2-3; possibly TRBD2 for D (5 bases). CDR1 and CDR2 from the germline V gene are MNHEY and SMNVEV (reference sequence). The ends were cut back, 4 bases at V and 0 bases at J, with 14 bases in the middle. The CDR3 totals 16 residues. In DNA, the CDR3 is TGTGCCAGCAGTTATTTTAGCGCCTCGAGCACAGATACGCAGTATTTT. The encoded protein is CASSYFSASSTDTQYF.

Here the CDR3 reads CASSQRGTSSREQFF. The DNA for the CDR3 is TGTGCCAGCAGCCAAAGGGGGACCAGCAGCAGGGAGCAGTTCTTC. The rearrangement links TRBV4-2 to TRBJ2-1; TRBD1 might be the D (6 bases). Germline V CDR1 and CDR2: LGHNA, YNFKEQ. This CDR3 has 15 amino acids. The V end lost 2 bases, the J end lost 10 bases, and 18 bases lay between the germline ends.

The chain has TRBV4-2 and TRBJ2-7; 9 bases are a match to TRBD1. J lost 5 bases, V lost 0 bases, and 5 bases had no gene match. The CDR3 is made up of 15 amino acids. Germline loops: CDR1 LGHNA, CDR2 YNFKEQ. The CDR3 DNA reads as TGTGCCAGCAGCCAAGATGTGGGACAGGGCGACGAGCAGTACTTC. Translation: CASSQDVGQGDEQYF.

The J gene is TRBJ1-2, the V gene TRBV30; 9 bases align to TRBD1. V was pared by 4 bases and J by 8 bases, with 11 bases of the junction left unmatched. CDR1 is GTSNPN, CDR2 SVGIG, per germline (reference sequence). The CDR3 loop spans 14 amino acids. In DNA form, the CDR3 reads TGTGCCTGGACTTCGGACAGGGGTGAATACGGCTACACCTTC. Translation: CAWTSDRGEYGYTF.

The rearrangement joins TRBV7-6 to TRBJ2-1, with 10 bases lining up with TRBD1. V lost 1 base and J lost 5; bases outside the gene matches: 5. CDR1 and CDR2 (germline): SGHVS, FNYEAQ. The CDR3 sequence is 16 residues long. CDR3 coding DNA: TGTGCCAGCAGCTTAGGGTGGGACAGGGGAAACAATGAGCAGTTCTTC. Encoded protein: CASSLGWDRGNNEQFF.

This clone came up a few times. J is TRBJ2-7 and V is TRBV19; 7 bases are a match to TRBD1. V shed 6 bases, J shed 2 bases, and the junction held 13 bases outside the gene matches. CDR3 size: 16 residues. CDR1 is LNHDA, CDR2 SQIVND, per germline (reference sequence). In nucleotides, the CDR3 is TGTGCCAGTAGCATGCCCCTCGGGACAGCGACCTACGAGCAGTACTTC. It codes for CASSMPLGTATYEQYF.

The J gene is TRBJ2-1, the V gene TRBV6-5; 11 bases fit TRBD1. Per the germline V gene, CDR1 is MNHEY and CDR2 is SVGAGI. The CDR3 contains 14 residues. The J segment lost 8 bases and the V segment lost 8 bases, leaving 8 bases of the junction unmatched. CDR3 sequence: CASRYRTGGDEQFF. In DNA form, the CDR3 reads TGTGCCAGCCGCTATAGGACAGGGGGCGATGAGCAGTTCTTC.

The gene calls are TRBV27 and TRBJ2-1, with TRBD2 matching 10 bases. In germline, CDR1 is MNHEY, CDR2 SMNVEV (reference sequence). This CDR3 comprises 16 residues. With 4 bases clipped from V and 7 bases from J, the junction kept 10 bases outside the gene matches. The CDR3 spells CASSWVPTSGLNEQFF. CDR3 DNA sequence: TGTGCCAGCAGTTGGGTGCCGACTAGCGGGCTTAATGAGCAGTTCTTC.

The J gene is TRBJ2-6, the V gene TRBV7-4, with D hard to call. This CDR3 contains 18 residues. Per the germline V gene, CDR1 is SGHVT and CDR2 is SQSDAQ. Trimming shortened V by 3 bases and J by 2 bases, and 17 bases separated the two germline ends. Here the CDR3 reads CASSFFCSVETGANVLTF. CDR3 bases: TGTGCCAGCAGCTTCTTCTGCTCGGTGGAGACTGGGGCCAACGTCCTGACTTTC.

The chain links TRBV6-1 to TRBJ2-4; 12 bases map to TRBD1. Germline assignment: CDR1 MNHNS and CDR2 SASEGT. Unmatched junction bases numbered 6, after V lost 3 bases and J lost 6 bases. The CDR3 contains 16 residues. As DNA, the CDR3 is TGTGCCAGCAGTGAGAAAGGGACAGGGGGCATAAACATTCAGTACTTC. Translating it yields CASSEKGTGGINIQYF.

This chain connects TRBV9 to TRBJ2-1; TRBD2 matches at 7 bases. CDR3 length: 14 amino acids. The trim removed 6 bases at V and 3 bases at J, leaving 6 bases unmatched. Germline CDR1 reads SGDLS; CDR2 reads YYNGEE. The CDR3 DNA sequence: TGTGCCAGCAACCCCGGGACTAACTACAATGAGCAGTTCTTC. This gives the protein CASNPGTNYNEQFF.

The chain uses TRBV11-2 and TRBJ1-3; D perhaps matches TRBD1 (6 bases). Per germline, CDR1 SGHAT and CDR2 FQNNGV. The CDR3 loop spans 13 amino acids. V was trimmed by 8 bases and J by 0 bases, leaving 8 bases between them. The CDR3 coding sequence is TGTGCCAGCCGACAGGTCTCTGGAAACACCATATATTTT. Encoded protein: CASRQVSGNTIYF.

This sequence joins TRBV6-4 and TRBJ2-1; 10 bases match TRBD1. Trimming took 5 bases from V and 2 from J; bases not matched to a gene: 6. The CDR3 length is 16 residues. The germline CDR1 and CDR2 sequences are MRHNA and SNTAGT. Here the CDR3 DNA reads TGTGCCAGCAGTTTCTCCGGGACAGGGGCCTACAATGAGCAGTTCTTC. Protein: CASSFSGTGAYNEQFF.

This rearrangement joins TRBV30 to TRBJ1-5; 7 nucleotides line up with TRBD1. CDR3 size: 16 residues. Germline V gene sequence: CDR1 GTSNPN, CDR2 SVGIG (reference sequence). Trimming took 0 bases from V and 1 from J; bases not matched to a gene: 6. CDR3: CAWSVEGARSNQPQHF. The CDR3 bases are TGTGCCTGGAGTGTGGAGGGGGCGAGAAGCAATCAGCCCCAGCATTTT.

This rearrangement joins TRBV28 to TRBJ1-4; TRBD1 might be the D (6 bases). The CDR3 extends over 15 amino acids. Germline V lookup: CDR1 MDHEN, CDR2 SYDVKM. V dropped 10 bases and J dropped 2 bases, with 17 bases sitting between them. The CDR3: CAIHRAGPTNEKLFF. The CDR3 DNA sequence: TGTGCCATACACAGGGCTGGTCCCACTAATGAAAAACTGTTTTTT.

The J gene is TRBJ2-1, the V gene TRBV30, with 10 bases that match TRBD2. CDR3 size: 16 residues. Unmatched junction bases numbered 17, after V lost 2 bases and J lost 13 bases. CDR1 is GTSNPN, CDR2 SVGIG, per germline (reference sequence). CDR3 in amino acids: CAWSLTPGLATGKQFF. CDR3 nucleotide sequence: TGTGCCTGGAGTCTAACTCCGGGACTAGCGACCGGTAAACAGTTCTTC. The full variable domain, its missing parts supplied by reference TRBV30 and TRBJ2-1, is SQTIHQWPATLVQPVGSPLSLECTVEGTSNPNLYWYRQAAGRGLQLLFYSVGIGQISSEVPQNLSASRPQDRQFILSSKKLLLSDSGFYLCAWSLTPGLATGKQFFGPGTRLTVL.

The chain couples TRBV5-1 to TRBJ2-1; 12 bases are a match to TRBD2. Germline V gene sequence: CDR1 SGHRS, CDR2 YFSETQ. J gave up 4 bases and V 4 bases, and 12 bases lay outside the gene matches. The CDR3 has 18 residues. This chain's CDR3 is CASSKGLAGRGAYNEQFF. Written as DNA, the CDR3 is TGCGCCAGCAGCAAAGGACTAGCGGGGCGGGGGGCTTACAATGAGCAGTTCTTC.

The chain employs TRBV28 and TRBJ2-7, with D maybe TRBD1 (6 bases). The CDR3 runs to 13 residues. V lost 5 bases and J lost 3, with 11 bases in between. CDR1 and CDR2 from the germline V gene are MDHEN and SYDVKM. CDR3 in amino acids: CASSPGTNYEQYF. The CDR3 DNA reads as TGTGCCAGCAGTCCCGGGACAAACTACGAGCAGTACTTC.

This clone has only a few counts. The chain recombines TRBV27 with TRBJ2-4; D gene uncertain. The germline V gene has CDR1 MNHEY and CDR2 SMNVEV (reference sequence). The CDR3 sequence is 15 residues long. Deletions cut 2 bases from V and 0 bases from J, with 8 bases between. CDR3 coding DNA: TGTGCCAGCAGTTTAATCCCACTAGCCAAAAACATTCAGTACTTC. Encoded protein: CASSLIPLAKNIQYF.

This rearrangement joins TRBV6-5 to TRBJ2-7, with D tentatively TRBD2 (6 bases). The V end was cut by 0 bases, the J end by 0 bases, with 9 bases between. Germline CDR1 is MNHEY and CDR2 is SVGAGI. The CDR3 totals 15 residues. CDR3 DNA sequence: TGTGCCAGCAGTTACTCGCTCGGGGGCTCCTACGAGCAGTACTTC. It encodes CASSYSLGGSYEQYF.

The gene calls are TRBV28 and TRBJ1-5, with D possibly TRBD1 on 5 matching bases. This CDR3 spans 13 amino acids. V lost 6 bases and J 3 bases, leaving 9 bases between the germline ends. Per germline, CDR1 MDHEN and CDR2 SYDVKM. CDR3 sequence: CASRGGVNQPQHF. As DNA, the CDR3 is TGTGCCAGCAGAGGAGGGGTCAATCAGCCCCAGCATTTT. Full variable domain (rest looked up from reference TRBV28 and TRBJ1-5): DVKVTQSSRYLVKRTGEKVFLECVQDMDHENMFWYRQDPGLGLRLIYFSYDVKMKEKGDIPEGYSVSREKKERFSLILESASTNQTSMYLCASRGGVNQPQHFGDGTRLSIL.

This chain uses TRBV10-3 with TRBJ2-7; 15 bases map to TRBD2. The junction had 13 bases not matched to a gene; V was cut back by 9 bases and J by 4 bases. CDR3 size: 17 residues. In germline, CDR1 is ENHRY, CDR2 SYGVKD. CDR3 DNA: TGTGCCATTCTAAATGAATCGGGACTAGCGGGAGGATACGAGCAGTACTTC. Its translation is CAILNESGLAGGYEQYF.

The V and J genes are TRBV19 and TRBJ2-7, with 7 nucleotides matching TRBD2. J gave up 7 bases and V 6 bases, and 15 bases lay outside the gene matches. The CDR3 is made up of 15 amino acids. Germline V gene lookup returns CDR1 LNHDA and CDR2 SQIVND (reference sequence). CDR3 in amino acids: CASSRIAGGVFEQYF. The DNA for the CDR3 is TGTGCCAGTAGCCGCATAGCGGGTGGGGTTTTTGAGCAGTACTTC. The variable domain in full, with the rest retrieved from reference TRBV19 and TRBJ2-7, is DGGITQSPKYLFRKEGQNVTLSCEQNLNHDAMYWYRQDPGQGLRLIYYSQIVNDFQKGDIAEGYSVSREKKESFPLTVTSAQKNPTAFYLCASSRIAGGVFEQYFGPGTRLTVT.

This clone was observed a handful of times. The chain recombines TRBV4-2 with TRBJ2-7, with D tentatively TRBD1 (6 bases). Germline V gene data show CDR1 as LGHNA and CDR2 as YNFKEQ. The CDR3 sequence is 16 residues long. Trimming removed 0 bases at V and 1 base at J, with 13 bases between. CDR3 loop: CASSQEAGQPSYEQYF. The CDR3 DNA reads as TGTGCCAGCAGCCAAGAGGCCGGACAGCCGTCCTACGAGCAGTACTTC.

This clone was counted once. This chain links TRBV6-5 with TRBJ2-1; 7 bases map to TRBD2. Germline CDR1 reads MNHEY; CDR2 reads SVGAGI. The CDR3 runs 14 residues. Losses at the gene ends were 7 bases for V and 8 bases for J; bases not matched to a gene: 11. The CDR3 DNA is TGTGCCAGCATGGCGGGAGACGGGGTGGATGAGCAGTTCTTC. It yields the protein CASMAGDGVDEQFF.

The genes are TRBV2 and TRBJ2-2; 9 bases align to TRBD2. The V segment lost 4 bases and the J segment 4 bases; nucleotides outside the gene matches: 16. CDR1 is SNHLY and CDR2 is FYNNEI in the germline V gene. The CDR3 is 19 residues long. CDR3 region: CASSAPGWGGRGSTGELFF. The CDR3 coding sequence is TGTGCCAGCAGTGCCCCGGGGTGGGGCGGGAGGGGTTCCACCGGGGAGCTGTTTTTT.